In this sample, the clone carrying this T cell receptor beta chain turned up a few times. Its antigen is still unknown. Germline CDR1 SGHTA, CDR2 FQGNSA. Trimming shortened V by 11 bases and J by 2 bases, and 17 bases separated the two germline ends. The CDR3 contains 14 residues. TCRdb re-called the reads with MiXCR, one entry per CDR3 protein. Of around 900,000 distinct CDR3 sequences listed, 30% to 40% are singletons. This sample was taken from a study of T cell repertoires in cytomegalovirus infection. Points from the study as a whole: There were carriers of CMV plus the relevant HLA, and cumulative public TCR beta family frequency identified them.

The chain has TRBV7-2 and TRBJ2-3; possibly TRBD2 for D (7 bases). This material consisted of cultured CD8+ T cells from PBMCs, taken from culture after CMV antigen stimulation. The receptor comes from a human donor in good health (CMV status not recorded). Some clones in this sample may be carry-over from other donors' samples. The CDR3 sequence is CASEWGGSTDTQYF. CDR3 bases: TGTGCCTCCGAGTGGGGGGGCTCCACAGATACGCAGTATTTT.